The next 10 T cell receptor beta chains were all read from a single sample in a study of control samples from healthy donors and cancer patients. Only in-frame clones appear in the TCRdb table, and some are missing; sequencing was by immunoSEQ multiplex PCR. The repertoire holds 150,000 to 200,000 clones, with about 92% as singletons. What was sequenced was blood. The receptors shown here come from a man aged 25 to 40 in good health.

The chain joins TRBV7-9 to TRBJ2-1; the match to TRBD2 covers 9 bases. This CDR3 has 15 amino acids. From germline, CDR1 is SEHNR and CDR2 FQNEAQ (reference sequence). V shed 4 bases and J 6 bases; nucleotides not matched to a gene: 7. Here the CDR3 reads CASSWPGGRGNEQFF. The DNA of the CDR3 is TGTGCCAGCAGCTGGCCTGGCGGGAGGGGCAATGAGCAGTTCTTC.

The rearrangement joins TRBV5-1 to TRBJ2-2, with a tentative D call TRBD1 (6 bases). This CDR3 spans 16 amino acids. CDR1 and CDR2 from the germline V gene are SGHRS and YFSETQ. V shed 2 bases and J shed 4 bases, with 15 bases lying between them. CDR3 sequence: CASSFGDRNPTGELFF. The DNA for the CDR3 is TGCGCCAGCAGCTTTGGCGACAGGAATCCCACCGGGGAGCTGTTTTTT.

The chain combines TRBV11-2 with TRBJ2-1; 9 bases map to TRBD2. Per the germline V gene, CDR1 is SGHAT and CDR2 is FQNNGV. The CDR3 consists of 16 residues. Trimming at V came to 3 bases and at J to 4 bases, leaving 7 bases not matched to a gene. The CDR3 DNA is TGTGCCAGCAGCTTTTCGACTAGCGGTGGTTACAATGAGCAGTTCTTC. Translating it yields CASSFSTSGGYNEQFF.

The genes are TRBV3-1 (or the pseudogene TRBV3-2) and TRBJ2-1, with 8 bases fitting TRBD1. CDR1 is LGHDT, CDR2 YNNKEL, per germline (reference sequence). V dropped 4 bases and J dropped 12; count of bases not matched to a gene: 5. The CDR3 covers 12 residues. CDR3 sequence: CASSPGGTGQFF. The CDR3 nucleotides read TGTGCCAGCAGCCCTGGGGGGACAGGGCAGTTCTTC.

CDR3 coding DNA: TGTGCCAGCGGGACCTACAGGAGCACTGAAGCTTTCTTT. Amino acid sequence: CASGTYRSTEAFF. V usage is TRBV27 and J usage is TRBJ1-1; D is perhaps TRBD1 (5 bases). The V end was cut by 8 bases, the J end by 4 bases, with 14 bases between. The CDR3 has 13 amino acids. Germline values: CDR1 MNHEY, CDR2 SMNVEV (reference sequence).

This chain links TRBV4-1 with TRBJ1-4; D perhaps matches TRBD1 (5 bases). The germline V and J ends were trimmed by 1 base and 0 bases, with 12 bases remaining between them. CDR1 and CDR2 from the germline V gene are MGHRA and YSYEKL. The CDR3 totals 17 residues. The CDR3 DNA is TGCGCCAGCAGCCAAGCGGGGACGACTGCAACTAATGAAAAACTGTTTTTT. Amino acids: CASSQAGTTATNEKLFF.

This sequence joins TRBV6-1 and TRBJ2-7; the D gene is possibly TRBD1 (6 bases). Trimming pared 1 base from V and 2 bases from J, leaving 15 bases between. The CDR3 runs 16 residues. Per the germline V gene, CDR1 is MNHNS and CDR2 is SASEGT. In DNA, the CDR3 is TGTGCCAGCAGTGAAGATTGGGGGCGCAGGACCTACGAGCAGTACTTC. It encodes CASSEDWGRRTYEQYF.

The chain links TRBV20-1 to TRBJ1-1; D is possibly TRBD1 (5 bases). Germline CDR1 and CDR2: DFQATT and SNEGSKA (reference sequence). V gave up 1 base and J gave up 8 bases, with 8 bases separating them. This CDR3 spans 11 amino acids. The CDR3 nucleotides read TGCAGTGCTAGAGTCGGGGGAGAAGCTTTCTTT. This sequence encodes CSARVGGEAFF.

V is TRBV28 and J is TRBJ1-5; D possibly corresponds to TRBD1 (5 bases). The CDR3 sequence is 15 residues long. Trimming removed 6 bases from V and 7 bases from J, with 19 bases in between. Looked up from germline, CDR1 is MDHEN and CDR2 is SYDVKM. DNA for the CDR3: TGTGCCAGCAGCTATGACCCCAGGACAAGGCAGCCCCAGCATTTT. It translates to CASSYDPRTRQPQHF.

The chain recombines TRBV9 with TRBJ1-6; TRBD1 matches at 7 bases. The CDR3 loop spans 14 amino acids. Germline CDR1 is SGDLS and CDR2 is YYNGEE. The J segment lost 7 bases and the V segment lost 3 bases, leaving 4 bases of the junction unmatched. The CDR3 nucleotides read TGTGCCAGCAGCGGACAGGGACAAAATTCACCCCTCCACTTT. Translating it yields CASSGQGQNSPLHF.